The rows below give T cell receptor beta chains drawn from one sample of a study of blood T cells in healthy people across ages. Each CDR3 protein is one row after TCRdb ran MiXCR on the 5' RACE reads. The data show 1,800,000 or so distinct CDR3 sequences, approximately 40% seen once. Specimen: blood. Every receptor here comes from a human donor in good health. Both conserved end residues are part of each CDR3. D genes are given only for firm matches. Clone size, where shown, is once, few, many, or a class for clones that have expanded.

v_gene	d_gene	abundance	j_gene	CDR3aa	CDR3nt
TRBV7-3	.	few	TRBJ2-3	CASSFRGGYTDTQYF	TGTGCCAGCAGCTTTAGGGGGGGCTATACAGATACGCAGTATTTT
TRBV7-6	.	few	TRBJ2-5	CASSHTREVETQYF	TGTGCCAGCAGTCACACTAGAGAAGTGGAGACCCAGTACTTC
TRBV5-1	TRBD2	.	TRBJ2-1	CASSLELAGGTNNEQFF	TGCGCCAGCAGCTTGGAGCTAGCGGGGGGGACGAACAATGAGCAGTTCTTC
TRBV7-2	TRBD2	many	TRBJ2-1	CASSLVGSGTSAPQFF	TGTGCCAGCAGCTTAGTGGGGTCGGGGACTAGTGCGCCGCAGTTCTTC
TRBV10-3	TRBD1	few	TRBJ2-3	CAISLQGAISDTQYF	TGTGCCATCAGTCTACAGGGGGCGATATCGGATACGCAGTATTTT
TRBV7-2	.	.	TRBJ2-7	CASTLRTANYEQYF	TGCGCCAGCACGTTGAGGACAGCGAACTACGAGCAGTACTTC
TRBV2	TRBD2	.	TRBJ2-4	CASSDQRGRNIQYF	TGTGCCAGCAGTGATCAGCGGGGGAGGAACATTCAGTACTTC
TRBV6-6	.	.	TRBJ1-4	CGSSYSRGSGEKLFF	TGTGGCAGCAGTTACTCGCGGGGATCGGGGGAAAAACTGTTTTTT
TRBV4-1	.	.	TRBJ2-5	CASSQDWAAQETQYF	TGCGCCAGCAGCCAAGATTGGGCAGCCCAAGAGACCCAGTACTTC
TRBV24-1	TRBD1	.	TRBJ2-1	CATSRTGWNNEQFF	TGTGCCACCAGTAGGACAGGGTGGAACAATGAGCAGTTCTTC